This entry describes one TCR beta chain. What it recognizes is unknown. An end of the junction does not agree with germline; a read error may underlie this. This record comes from a study of spatial heterogeneity in lung cancer. Each molecule of TCR cDNA was tagged with one unique molecular identifier. TCRdb itself ran the 5' RACE reads through MiXCR, one entry per CDR3 protein. The table has 110,000 or so distinct CDR3 sequences, 9.5% to 14% seen once. Findings of the study overall: Ubiquitous expanded tumor TCRs showed up in blood more at resection than follow-up.

Germline V gene data show CDR1 as SGHRS and CDR2 as YFSETQ. CDR3 size: 15 residues. Sample time point: blood at routine non-recurrence follow-up after resection. Frozen PBMC, nontumor lung or tumor provided whole RNA, which was sequenced unsorted. V usage is TRBV5-1 and J usage is TRBJ2-3; 7 nucleotides align to TRBD2. The sample consisted of PBMCs, taken at follow-up. The TCR sequence derives from a female donor with early-stage non-small cell lung cancer. CDR3 sequence (DNA): TGCGTCAGCAGCCCGGCGGGAGTTTTAACAGATACGCAGTATTTT. Translation gives CVSSPAGVLTDTQYF.